This T cell receptor beta chain was identified in a study of cytomegalovirus exposure and HLA in healthy donors. Study-level information: About four fifths of 398 genotyped donors fell in the Caucasian-associated ancestry cluster. Overall study findings and caveats: What a later analysis reportedly showed was that an Asian-associated ancestry cluster had fewer N-insertions than the 666-donor mean. Some V segments could not be told apart, so they were left out, TRBV6-2 and TRBV6-3 among them.

V dropped 1 base and J dropped 0 bases, with 15 bases sitting between them. Germline CDR1 and CDR2: SGHVS and FNYEAQ. CDR3 length: 18 residues. The PCR made use of 60 Vbeta and 13 Jbeta primers. Clones were sequenced by immunoSEQ multiplex PCR, and TCRdb holds only the in-frame ones, with some missing. This table has about 180,000 clones, roughly 87% appearing once. Details on this clone: No antigen is known for it.

The V call is TRBV7-6, the J call TRBJ1-4, with D unresolved. This clonotype originated in a woman aged 45-59 years in good health and CMV-seronegative. Sequenced material: PBMCs. The CDR3 is CASSLGYRVSATNEKLFF. The DNA of the CDR3 is TGTGCCAGCAGCTTAGGGTACAGAGTATCTGCAACTAATGAAAAACTGTTTTTT.